Listed below are T cell receptor beta chains from one sample, sequenced in a study of T cells in tuberculosis. Generated by immunoSEQ multiplex PCR, the TCRdb table keeps only in-frame clones and is missing some. The repertoire holds roughly 61,000 clones, with approximately 88% as singletons. Sequenced: CD1b-GMM tetramer-negative cells sorted from PBMCs. The receptors originated from an adult woman with latent tuberculosis. Both conserved end residues are part of each CDR3. The order of the fields is J gene, D gene, CDR3 length, V gene, CDR3 DNA, CDR3 protein. D genes are given only for firm matches.

j_gene: TRBJ2-3
d_gene: -
len: 13
v_gene: TRBV6-6
CDR3nt: TGTGCCAGCAGTTTCGGGACTACAGATACGCAGTATTTT
CDR3aa: CASSFGTTDTQYF

j_gene: TRBJ2-7
d_gene: TRBD2
len: 15
v_gene: TRBV6-6
CDR3nt: TGTGCCAGCAGTTACGGGACTAGCGGAACCTACGAGCAGTACTTC
CDR3aa: CASSYGTSGTYEQYF

j_gene: TRBJ2-7
d_gene: -
len: 15
v_gene: TRBV5-5
CDR3nt: TGTGCCAGCAGCTTGGACCCCGCTAGAACGGGGGAGCAGTACTTC
CDR3aa: CASSLDPARTGEQYF

j_gene: TRBJ2-7
d_gene: -
len: 11
v_gene: TRBV7-2
CDR3nt: TGTGCCAGCGGTAGCTCCTACGAGCAGTACTTC
CDR3aa: CASGSSYEQYF

j_gene: TRBJ2-4
d_gene: -
len: 14
v_gene: TRBV19
CDR3nt: TGTGCCAGTAGTTCGGGTAGTGGTGGGTACATTCAGTACTTC
CDR3aa: CASSSGSGGYIQYF

j_gene: TRBJ1-1
d_gene: TRBD1
len: 16
v_gene: TRBV7-2
CDR3nt: TGTGCCAGCAGCTTAGGGACAGGGGCACAGGGGACTGAAGCTTTCTTT
CDR3aa: CASSLGTGAQGTEAFF

j_gene: TRBJ2-3
d_gene: -
len: 15
v_gene: TRBV7-3
CDR3nt: TGTGCCAGCAGCTTAGTAGGCCGGGTTGGAGATACGCAGTATTTT
CDR3aa: CASSLVGRVGDTQYF

j_gene: TRBJ2-1
d_gene: -
len: 14
v_gene: TRBV5-1
CDR3nt: TGCGCCAGCAGCCTCGCGGGGGCCGCCTTAGAGCAGTTCTTC
CDR3aa: CASSLAGAALEQFF

j_gene: TRBJ2-7
d_gene: -
len: 12
v_gene: TRBV7-2
CDR3nt: TGTGCCAGCAGCTTTACACCCTACGAGCAGTACTTC
CDR3aa: CASSFTPYEQYF

j_gene: TRBJ2-3
d_gene: -
len: 12
v_gene: TRBV29-1
CDR3nt: TGCAGCGTTGGCCCGGAGGCAAATACGCAGTATTTT
CDR3aa: CSVGPEANTQYF

j_gene: TRBJ2-5
d_gene: -
len: 11
v_gene: TRBV29-1
CDR3nt: TGCAGCGCCGCAGGGTCAGAGACCCAGTACTTC
CDR3aa: CSAAGSETQYF

j_gene: TRBJ2-7
d_gene: -
len: 13
v_gene: TRBV6-5
CDR3nt: TGTGCCAGCAGGGGCGGGAACTCCTACGAGCAGTACTTC
CDR3aa: CASRGGNSYEQYF

j_gene: TRBJ2-1
d_gene: -
len: 14
v_gene: TRBV6-6
CDR3nt: TGTGCCAGCTTATCTAGCAACACACTGAATGAGCAGTTCTTC
CDR3aa: CASLSSNTLNEQFF

j_gene: TRBJ2-1
d_gene: TRBD2
len: 16
v_gene: TRBV5-4
CDR3nt: TGTGCCAGCAGCTTAAGCGGGGTCATTAGGGACAATGAGCAGTTCTTC
CDR3aa: CASSLSGVIRDNEQFF

j_gene: TRBJ2-1
d_gene: -
len: 15
v_gene: TRBV15
CDR3nt: TGTGCCACCAGCAGCGGGAGAAAGTCCTACAATGAGCAGTTCTTC
CDR3aa: CATSSGRKSYNEQFF

j_gene: TRBJ2-7
d_gene: -
len: 14
v_gene: TRBV27
CDR3nt: TGTGCCAGCAGTTTAGCGGCCCCCTCCTACGAGCAGTACTTC
CDR3aa: CASSLAAPSYEQYF

j_gene: TRBJ1-2
d_gene: -
len: 17
v_gene: TRBV19
CDR3nt: TGTGCCAGTAGTAATGGGCATTTACAGGGAGATAACTATGGCTACACCTTC
CDR3aa: CASSNGHLQGDNYGYTF